This entry concerns a single TCR beta chain. This record comes from a study of T cell clones after liver transplantation. About the study: Graft-donor-reactive sequences were compared with third-party-reactive TCRbeta sequences from pre-transplant mixed lymphocyte reactions.

The length of the CDR3 is 13 residues. Between the trimmed V and J ends, which lost 5 bases and 2 bases, there was a span of 9 bases. Germline V gene sequence: CDR1 MRHNA, CDR2 SNTAGT. TCRdb's copy holds only in-frame clones and misses some; the assay was immunoSEQ multiplex PCR. This sample has approximately 100,000 clones, with about 88% found just once. Sequencing used CD4+ T cells from blood, obtained around 50 months after liver transplant. The sequence was collected from a human patient who received a liver transplant. Some T cells may be graft donor cells. The rearrangement joins TRBV6-4 to TRBJ1-1, with D unresolved. The CDR3 protein is CASSRRRNTEAFF. The CDR3 nucleotides are TGTGCCAGCAGTCGTCGCCGTAACACTGAAGCTTTCTTT.